This T cell receptor (beta chain) was found in a study of PD-1 blockade in classical Hodgkin lymphoma. Assay used: immunoSEQ multiplex PCR; TCRdb lists only in-frame clones, some missing. Among 20,000 to 25,000 clones listed, roughly 94% were seen once. CDR1 MNHEY and CDR2 SMNVEV come from the germline V gene (reference sequence). Deletions cut 3 bases from V and 4 bases from J, with 15 bases between. This CDR3 is 15 amino acids long. As to time point: newly diagnosed, previously untreated cHL patient sample. V is TRBV27 and J is TRBJ1-2, with a weak D call TRBD1 (6 bases). Source material: peripheral blood mononuclear cells (PBMCs). The receptor was derived from a human donor with classical Hodgkin lymphoma. The CDR3 coding sequence is TGTGCCAGCAGTTTTATGGGGGGGCCGGGCTATGGCTACACCTTC. Protein product: CASSFMGGPGYGYTF.